The 4 T cell receptor beta chains below all came from one sample that was sequenced in a study of cytomegalovirus exposure and HLA in healthy donors. TCRdb's copy holds only in-frame clones and misses some; the assay was immunoSEQ multiplex PCR. The repertoire holds around 180,000 clones, with around four fifths as singletons. Sequences were obtained from PBMCs. Receptors originate from a man younger than 35 in good health and CMV-seropositive.

The V and J genes are TRBV6-5 and TRBJ2-7; TRBD2 matches at 12 bases. Per the germline V gene, CDR1 is MNHEY and CDR2 is SVGAGI. V lost 4 bases and J lost 4; bases outside the gene matches: 8. This CDR3 spans 16 amino acids. The CDR3 region has the DNA TGTGCCAGCAGTTCAATTCGACTAGCGGGAGTATACGAGCAGTACTTC. Its protein is CASSSIRLAGVYEQYF.

The V and J genes are TRBV4-1 and TRBJ2-7; perhaps TRBD2 as D (6 bases). Trimming took 0 bases from V and 0 from J, leaving 12 bases between them. The CDR3 sequence is 16 residues long. CDR1 is MGHRA and CDR2 is YSYEKL in the germline V gene. The CDR3 reads CASSQDRDSSSYEQYF. CDR3 DNA: TGCGCCAGCAGCCAAGATCGGGACTCAAGCTCCTACGAGCAGTACTTC.

In its sample, this clone was seen once. Other DNA sequences in this specimen translate into the identical CDR3. The V gene is TRBV9, the J gene TRBJ2-3; TRBD2 matches at 7 bases. Trimming cost V 0 bases and J 0 bases; bases outside gene matches: 1. CDR1 and CDR2 (germline): SGDLS, YYNGEE. CDR3 length equals 15 residues. CDR3 loop: CASSVASGSTDTQYF. The CDR3, as DNA: TGTGCCAGCAGCGTAGCTAGCGGTAGCACAGATACGCAGTATTTT.

The rearrangement links TRBV11-3 to TRBJ2-2; TRBD2 agrees at 11 bases. The CDR3 runs to 16 residues. CDR1 is SGHNT, CDR2 YENEEA, per germline. With 5 bases clipped from V and 2 bases from J, the junction kept 4 bases outside the gene matches. CDR3 region: CASSEGLAVNTGELFF. CDR3 nucleotides: TGTGCCAGCAGCGAGGGACTAGCGGTTAACACCGGGGAGCTGTTTTTT.